Given below is one T cell receptor (beta chain) in context. V was pared by 6 bases and J by 3 bases, with 8 bases of the junction left unmatched. The CDR3 totals 17 residues. The germline CDR1 and CDR2 sequences are MDHEN and SYDVKM. Both 60 Vbeta primers and 13 Jbeta primers went into the PCR. Some clones are missing from TCRdb's copy, which holds only in-frame ones; the method was immunoSEQ multiplex PCR. The sample lists about 150,000 clones; 75% to 90% were seen once. The source of the sample is a study of cytomegalovirus exposure and HLA in healthy donors. The source of this sequence is a male donor in good health and CMV-seronegative. The sequenced sample was PBMCs. The chain combines TRBV28 with TRBJ2-3, with 14 positions matching TRBD2. In DNA form, the CDR3 reads TGTGCCAGCAGCCTCCCCGGACTAGCGGGGGGAACAGATACGCAGTATTTT. This gives the protein CASSLPGLAGGTDTQYF. The full variable domain, completed using reference TRBV28 and TRBJ2-3, is DVKVTQSSRYLVKRTGEKVFLECVQDMDHENMFWYRQDPGLGLRLIYFSYDVKMKEKGDIPEGYSVSREKKERFSLILESASTNQTSMYLCASSLPGLAGGTDTQYFGPGTRLTVL.